The 23 T cell receptor beta chains below come from one sample, sequenced in a study of blood T cell repertoires in COVID-19. Produced via immunoSEQ multiplex PCR; TCRdb's table is partial and in-frame only. The table shows roughly 68,000 clones, with approximately 85% occurring only once. Source material: peripheral blood. These receptors were taken from a human donor in a cohort sampled during active COVID-19.

V usage is TRBV6-4 and J usage is TRBJ2-1; 7 positions agree with TRBD2. Germline CDR1 and CDR2: MRHNA and SNTAGT. J was trimmed by 2 bases and V by 5 bases; bases with no gene match: 9. This CDR3 contains 16 residues. CDR3 nucleotide sequence: TGTGCCAGCAGTACAATAGCGGGCCTCCCCTACAATGAGCAGTTCTTC. Encoded protein: CASSTIAGLPYNEQFF.

The CDR3 sequence is CASSLEGQAYNEQFF. Written as DNA, the CDR3 is TGTGCCAGCAGCTTAGAGGGACAGGCCTACAATGAGCAGTTCTTC. The chain joins TRBV11-2 to TRBJ2-1; 8 positions agree with TRBD1. The CDR3 is made up of 15 amino acids. After removal of 0 bases from V and 2 bases from J, the junction contained 0 bases not matched to a gene. Germline CDR1 is SGHAT and CDR2 is FQNNGV.

There are a few counts of this clone. This sequence joins TRBV2 and TRBJ2-7; TRBD1 is a possible D gene (6 bases). V lost 2 bases and J lost 4, with 12 bases in between. Germline V CDR1 and CDR2: SNHLY, FYNNEI. The CDR3 contains 14 residues. Here the CDR3 reads CASSERRQGYEQYF. DNA for the CDR3: TGTGCCAGCAGTGAACGACGGCAGGGGTACGAGCAGTACTTC.

The chain couples TRBV5-4 to TRBJ2-3; possibly TRBD2 for D (6 bases). Per the germline V gene, CDR1 is SGHNT and CDR2 is YYREEE (reference sequence). V gave up 4 bases and J gave up 0 bases, with 12 bases separating them. The CDR3 consists of 15 residues. The CDR3 DNA reads TGTGCCAGCAGCCACGGGACTTTTAGCACAGATACGCAGTATTTT. It yields the protein CASSHGTFSTDTQYF.

In this sample, this clone turned up once. The rearrangement uses TRBV2 and TRBJ2-7; the match to TRBD1 covers 7 bases. Looked up from germline, CDR1 is SNHLY and CDR2 is FYNNEI. This CDR3 spans 13 amino acids. After removal of 7 bases from V and 1 base from J, the junction contained 4 bases not matched to a gene. The CDR3: CASKDRASYEQYF. CDR3 bases: TGTGCCAGCAAAGACAGGGCGTCCTACGAGCAGTACTTC.

The J gene is TRBJ1-6, the V gene TRBV3-1 (or the pseudogene TRBV3-2); tentatively, D is TRBD1 (5 bases). Trimming removed 1 base from V and 8 bases from J, with 12 bases in between. The CDR3 contains 15 residues. Germline V gives CDR1 LGHDT, CDR2 YNNKEL (reference sequence). CDR3 sequence (DNA): TGTGCCAGCAGCCAAGTGGGTCTCAGGGATTCACCCCTCCACTTT. Encoded protein: CASSQVGLRDSPLHF.

The chain is built from TRBV7-9 and TRBJ2-5, with 7 bases matching TRBD1. Germline CDR1 SEHNR, CDR2 FQNEAQ (reference sequence). There are 15 residues in the CDR3. With V trimmed by 5 bases and J by 1 base, 7 bases remained unmatched. Here the CDR3 reads CASSPGPGGQETQYF. The CDR3 region has the DNA TGTGCCAGCAGCCCCGGGCCAGGGGGCCAAGAGACCCAGTACTTC.

The chain employs TRBV11-2 and TRBJ2-7; 7 bases align to TRBD2. The V gene's germline CDR1 is SGHAT and CDR2 FQNNGV. CDR3 length: 15 residues. V shed 6 bases and J 3 bases; nucleotides not matched to a gene: 11. The chain's CDR3 is CASSFAGTKNYEQYF. CDR3 coding DNA: TGTGCCAGCAGTTTTGCCGGGACTAAAAACTACGAGCAGTACTTC. Together with reference TRBV11-2 and TRBJ2-7, the CDR3 gives the full variable domain: EAGVAQSPRYKIIEKRQSVAFWCNPISGHATLYWYQQILGQGPKLLIQFQNNGVVDDSQLPKDRFSAERLKGVDSTLKIQPAKLEDSAVYLCASSFAGTKNYEQYFGPGTRLTVT.

The CDR3 spells CASSQERGRGSTGELFF. The CDR3 DNA reads as TGTGCCAGCAGCCAAGAGAGAGGCAGGGGTTCCACCGGGGAGCTGTTTTTT. This chain joins TRBV3-1 (or the pseudogene TRBV3-2) and TRBJ2-2; perhaps TRBD1 as D (6 bases). The V end lost 0 bases, the J end lost 4 bases, and 15 bases lay between the germline ends. The V gene's germline CDR1 is LGHDT and CDR2 YNNKEL (reference sequence). The CDR3 contains 17 residues.

The chain has TRBV19 and TRBJ2-1, with 8 bases lining up with TRBD2. This CDR3 comprises 15 residues. CDR1 and CDR2 (germline): LNHDA, SQIVND (reference sequence). The V segment lost 4 bases and the J segment 4 bases; nucleotides outside the gene matches: 6. The CDR3 spells CASSRGLVGYNEQFF. The CDR3 DNA follows: TGTGCCAGTAGTAGGGGACTAGTCGGTTACAATGAGCAGTTCTTC.

CDR3 amino acids: CASSLTQTEAFF. CDR3 bases: TGTGCCAGCAGCTTAACGCAGACTGAAGCTTTCTTT. V is TRBV11-2 and J is TRBJ1-1; no definite D call. In germline, CDR1 is SGHAT, CDR2 FQNNGV. The CDR3 spans 12 residues. Trimming removed 2 bases at V and 5 bases at J, with 6 bases between. The complete variable domain, with remaining parts taken from reference TRBV11-2 and TRBJ1-1, reads EAGVAQSPRYKIIEKRQSVAFWCNPISGHATLYWYQQILGQGPKLLIQFQNNGVVDDSQLPKDRFSAERLKGVDSTLKIQPAKLEDSAVYLCASSLTQTEAFFGQGTRLTVV.

J is TRBJ1-5 and V is TRBV6-5; TRBD1 agrees at 11 bases. From germline, CDR1 is MNHEY and CDR2 SVGAGI. The trim removed 6 bases at V and 3 bases at J, leaving 1 base unmatched. CDR3 length: 14 residues. This CDR3 reads CASRGQGANQPQHF. The CDR3 DNA sequence: TGTGCCAGCAGAGGACAGGGGGCCAATCAGCCCCAGCATTTT.

The gene calls are TRBV2 and TRBJ2-1, with TRBD2 matching 9 bases. Looked up from germline, CDR1 is SNHLY and CDR2 is FYNNEI. This CDR3 contains 17 residues. V trimming: 5 bases; J trimming: 1 base; junction bases outside the gene matches: 9. The DNA of the CDR3 is TGTGCCAGCAGTCTCCTTGGCGGGGGGGCTTCCTACAATGAGCAGTTCTTC. It yields the protein CASSLLGGGASYNEQFF. The full variable domain, with the rest looked up from reference TRBV2 and TRBJ2-1, is EPEVTQTPSHQVTQMGQEVILRCVPISNHLYFYWYRQILGQKVEFLVSFYNNEISEKSEIFDDQFSVERPDGSNFTLKIRSTKLEDSAMYFCASSLLGGGASYNEQFFGPGTRLTVL.

The chain joins TRBV20-1 to TRBJ2-7, with 9 bases lining up with TRBD2. This CDR3 is 15 amino acids long. V was pared by 3 bases and J by 0 bases, with 6 bases of the junction left unmatched. In germline, CDR1 is DFQATT, CDR2 SNEGSKA (reference sequence). CDR3 sequence: CSASYAAGGSYEQYF. CDR3 coding DNA: TGCAGTGCTAGTTACGCAGCGGGGGGCTCCTACGAGCAGTACTTC.

This chain uses TRBV19 with TRBJ2-6; D not certain. Germline CDR1 LNHDA, CDR2 SQIVND (reference sequence). The length of the CDR3 is 13 residues. V lost 6 bases and J lost 4, with 7 bases in between. Here the CDR3 DNA reads TGTGCCAGTAGCTCTTCCGGGGCCAACGTCCTGACTTTC. This translates into CASSSSGANVLTF.

This chain joins TRBV9 and TRBJ2-7, with TRBD1 matching 9 bases. Trimming took 3 bases from V and 1 from J; bases not matched to a gene: 8. This CDR3 is built from 16 residues. Germline CDR1 is SGDLS and CDR2 is YYNGEE. The CDR3 sequence: CASSASAGTGSYEQYF. For the CDR3, the DNA is TGTGCCAGCAGCGCATCTGCCGGGACAGGGTCCTACGAGCAGTACTTC.

The CDR3: CASNRGGASYNSPLHF. The CDR3 DNA follows: TGTGCCAGCAACCGAGGGGGCGCCTCCTATAATTCACCCCTCCACTTT. V and J are TRBV2 and TRBJ1-6; 7 bases align to TRBD1. Looked up from germline, CDR1 is SNHLY and CDR2 is FYNNEI. The CDR3 runs to 16 residues. After removal of 7 bases from V and 0 bases from J, the junction contained 6 bases not matched to a gene.

The chain is built from TRBV5-6 and TRBJ2-2; 14 positions agree with TRBD2. The CDR3 runs to 16 residues. In germline, CDR1 is SGHDT, CDR2 YYEEEE. Unmatched junction bases numbered 2, after V lost 4 bases and J lost 3 bases. This CDR3 is CASSLGLAGDTGELFF. Here the CDR3 DNA reads TGTGCCAGCAGCCTGGGACTAGCGGGGGACACCGGGGAGCTGTTTTTT.

The chain has TRBV29-1 and TRBJ2-3; possible D gene TRBD1, 7 bases. CDR1 is SQVTM and CDR2 is ANQGSEA in the germline V gene. V lost 6 bases to trimming and J lost 4 bases, with 20 bases between them. The CDR3 is 15 amino acids. For the CDR3, the DNA is TGCAGCGTCCAGCGGACAGGCGGGATCGCAGATACGCAGTATTTT. The encoded protein is CSVQRTGGIADTQYF.

V gene TRBV19 combines with J gene TRBJ2-1; 13 positions match TRBD2. There are 19 residues in the CDR3. V lost 5 bases and J lost 2; bases outside the gene matches: 12. Germline CDR1 is LNHDA and CDR2 is SQIVND (reference sequence). The CDR3 is CASSAVLAGGPVAYNEQFF. In DNA form, the CDR3 reads TGTGCCAGTAGTGCCGTACTAGCGGGGGGGCCAGTGGCCTACAATGAGCAGTTCTTC.

The chain couples TRBV10-3 to TRBJ2-1; the D gene is possibly TRBD1 (5 bases). The length of the CDR3 is 13 residues. Trimming stripped 6 bases from V and 3 bases from J, with 9 bases between. CDR1 ENHRY and CDR2 SYGVKD come from the germline V gene. CDR3 loop: CAIRGPFYNEQFF. CDR3 coding DNA: TGTGCCATCAGGGGGCCGTTCTACAATGAGCAGTTCTTC.

The rearrangement joins TRBV28 to TRBJ2-1, with 7 bases fitting TRBD2. This CDR3 has 15 residues. V lost 5 bases to trimming and J lost 5 bases; unmatched junction nucleotides: 9. The germline CDR1 and CDR2 sequences are MDHEN and SYDVKM. The CDR3 coding sequence is TGTGCCAGCAGTCCGTCTGGCGGGAGCAACAATGAGCAGTTCTTC. Translation: CASSPSGGSNNEQFF. The whole variable domain, remainder taken from reference TRBV28 and TRBJ2-1, is DVKVTQSSRYLVKRTGEKVFLECVQDMDHENMFWYRQDPGLGLRLIYFSYDVKMKEKGDIPEGYSVSREKKERFSLILESASTNQTSMYLCASSPSGGSNNEQFFGPGTRLTVL.

V usage is TRBV7-8 and J usage is TRBJ2-2, with 9 bases aligning to TRBD1. Per the germline V gene, CDR1 is SGHVS and CDR2 is FQNEAQ. The CDR3 is 15 amino acids. After removal of 5 bases from V and 6 bases from J, the junction contained 7 bases not matched to a gene. In DNA, the CDR3 is TGTGCCAGCAGCAAGCCGACAGGGGGATCCGGGGAGCTGTTTTTT. It codes for CASSKPTGGSGELFF.